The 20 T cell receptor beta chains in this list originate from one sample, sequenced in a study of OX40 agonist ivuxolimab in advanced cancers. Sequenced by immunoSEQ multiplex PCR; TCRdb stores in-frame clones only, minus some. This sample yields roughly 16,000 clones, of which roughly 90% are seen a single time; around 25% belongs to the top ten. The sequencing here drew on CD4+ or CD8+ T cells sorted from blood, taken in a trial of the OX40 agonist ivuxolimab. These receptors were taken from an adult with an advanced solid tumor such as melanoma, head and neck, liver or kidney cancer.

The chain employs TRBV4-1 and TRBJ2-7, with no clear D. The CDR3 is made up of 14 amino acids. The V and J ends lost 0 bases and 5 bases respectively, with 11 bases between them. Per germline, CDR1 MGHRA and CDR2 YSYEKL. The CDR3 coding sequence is TGCGCCAGCAGCCAAGATTTAAGGATTGACGAGCAGTACTTC. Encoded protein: CASSQDLRIDEQYF.

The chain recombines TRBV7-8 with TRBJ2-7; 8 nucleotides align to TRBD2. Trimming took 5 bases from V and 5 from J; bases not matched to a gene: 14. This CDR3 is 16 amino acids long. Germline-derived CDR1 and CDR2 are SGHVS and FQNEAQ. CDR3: CASSPPGGPGGNEQYF. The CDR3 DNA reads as TGTGCCAGCAGCCCTCCGGGGGGGCCAGGTGGGAACGAGCAGTACTTC.

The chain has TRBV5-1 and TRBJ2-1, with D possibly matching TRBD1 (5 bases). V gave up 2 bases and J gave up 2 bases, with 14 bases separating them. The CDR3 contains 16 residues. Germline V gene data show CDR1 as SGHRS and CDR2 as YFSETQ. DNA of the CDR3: TGCGCCAGCAGCTTTGAGACAGTTGGCGCCTACAATGAGCAGTTCTTC. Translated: CASSFETVGAYNEQFF.

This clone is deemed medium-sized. The CDR3 reads CASSLAGKSGYTF. For the CDR3, the DNA is TGTGCCAGCAGCTTAGCTGGGAAAAGCGGCTACACCTTC. V usage is TRBV13 and J usage is TRBJ1-2; D unclear. The CDR3 covers 13 residues. The V end was cut by 1 base, the J end by 8 bases, with 11 bases between. Germline assignment: CDR1 PRHDT and CDR2 FYEKMQ (reference sequence).

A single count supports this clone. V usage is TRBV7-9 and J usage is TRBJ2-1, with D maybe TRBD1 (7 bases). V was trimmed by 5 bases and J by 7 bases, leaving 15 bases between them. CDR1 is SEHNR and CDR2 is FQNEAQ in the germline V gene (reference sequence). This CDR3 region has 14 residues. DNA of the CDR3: TGTGCCAGCAGCCAGGGGGGTTTGATTAATGAGCAGTTCTTC. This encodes CASSQGGLINEQFF.

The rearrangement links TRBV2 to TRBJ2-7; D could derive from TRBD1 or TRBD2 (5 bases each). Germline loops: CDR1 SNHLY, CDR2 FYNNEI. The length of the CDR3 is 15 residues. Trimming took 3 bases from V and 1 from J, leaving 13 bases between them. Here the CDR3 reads CASSDDSGESYEQYF. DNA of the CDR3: TGTGCCAGCAGTGACGACAGCGGCGAATCCTACGAGCAGTACTTC.

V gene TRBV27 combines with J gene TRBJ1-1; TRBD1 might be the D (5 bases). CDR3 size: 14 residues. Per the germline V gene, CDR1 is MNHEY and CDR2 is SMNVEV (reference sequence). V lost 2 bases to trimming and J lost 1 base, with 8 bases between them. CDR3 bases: TGTGCCAGCAGTTTACAGGGATCGAACACTGAAGCTTTCTTT. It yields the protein CASSLQGSNTEAFF.

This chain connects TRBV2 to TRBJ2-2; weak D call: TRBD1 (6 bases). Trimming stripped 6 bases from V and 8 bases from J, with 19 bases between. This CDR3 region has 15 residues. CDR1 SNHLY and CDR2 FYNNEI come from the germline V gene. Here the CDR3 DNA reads TGTGCCAGCAGCCTACAACAGGGATCTGGTGGGGAGCTGTTTTTT. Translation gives CASSLQQGSGGELFF.

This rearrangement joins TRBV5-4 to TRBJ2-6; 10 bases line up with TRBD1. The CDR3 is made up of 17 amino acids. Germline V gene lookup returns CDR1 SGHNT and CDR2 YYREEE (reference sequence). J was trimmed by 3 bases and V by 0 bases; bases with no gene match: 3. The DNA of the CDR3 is TGTGCCAGCAGCTTGGGACAGGGGGCGAGTGGGGCCAACGTCCTGACTTTC. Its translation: CASSLGQGASGANVLTF.

The CDR3: CASSPWDRNEAFF. CDR3 in DNA: TGTGCCAGCAGCCCCTGGGACCGAAATGAAGCTTTCTTT. V is TRBV7-6 and J is TRBJ1-1, with TRBD1 as a possible D gene (5 bases). V was trimmed by 5 bases and J by 7 bases, leaving 14 bases between them. Germline V gene data show CDR1 as SGHVS and CDR2 as FNYEAQ. The CDR3 has 13 residues. The entire variable domain, with the rest obtained from reference TRBV7-6 and TRBJ1-1, is as follows: GAGVSQSPRYKVTKRGQDVALRCDPISGHVSLYWYRQALGQGPEFLTYFNYEAQQDKSGLPNDRFSAERPEGSISTLTIQRTEQRDSAMYRCASSPWDRNEAFFGQGTRLTVV.

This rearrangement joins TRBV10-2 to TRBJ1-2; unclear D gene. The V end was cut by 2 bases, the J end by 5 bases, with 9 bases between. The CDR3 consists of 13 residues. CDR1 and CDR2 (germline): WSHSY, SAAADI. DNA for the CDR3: TGCGCCAGCAGTGAGGACTCCCGTTATGGCTACACCTTC. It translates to CASSEDSRYGYTF.

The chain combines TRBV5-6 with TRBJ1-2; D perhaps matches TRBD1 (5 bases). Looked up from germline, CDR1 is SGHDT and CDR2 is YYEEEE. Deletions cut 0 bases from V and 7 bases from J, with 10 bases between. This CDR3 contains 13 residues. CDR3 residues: CASSLGLGGGYTF. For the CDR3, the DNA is TGTGCCAGCAGCTTGGGACTCGGGGGTGGCTACACCTTC.

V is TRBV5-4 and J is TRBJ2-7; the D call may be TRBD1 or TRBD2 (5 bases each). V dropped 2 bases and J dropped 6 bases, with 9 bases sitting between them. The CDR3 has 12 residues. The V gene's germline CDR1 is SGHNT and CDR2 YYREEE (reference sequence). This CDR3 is CASSFGAGEQYF. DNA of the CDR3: TGTGCCAGCAGCTTCGGGGCTGGCGAGCAGTACTTC.

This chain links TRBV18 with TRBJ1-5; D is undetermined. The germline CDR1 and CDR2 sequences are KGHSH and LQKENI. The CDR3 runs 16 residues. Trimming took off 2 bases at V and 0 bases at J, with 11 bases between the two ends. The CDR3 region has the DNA TGTGCCAGCTCACCAGAGGTATCGGGTAGCAATCAGCCCCAGCATTTT. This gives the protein CASSPEVSGSNQPQHF.

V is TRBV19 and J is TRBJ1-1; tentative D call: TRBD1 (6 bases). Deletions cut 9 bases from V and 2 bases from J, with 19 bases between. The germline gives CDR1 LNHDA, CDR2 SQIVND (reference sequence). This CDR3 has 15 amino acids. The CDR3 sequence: CASRETGLPNTEAFF. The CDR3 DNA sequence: TGTGCCAGCCGGGAGACAGGCCTACCAAACACTGAAGCTTTCTTT.

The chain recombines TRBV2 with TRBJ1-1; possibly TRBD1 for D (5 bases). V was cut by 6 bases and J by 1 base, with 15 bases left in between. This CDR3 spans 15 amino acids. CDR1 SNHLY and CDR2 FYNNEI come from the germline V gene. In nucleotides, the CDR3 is TGTGCCAGCAGCCCTAGTATCGACAGGAACACTGAAGCTTTCTTT. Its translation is CASSPSIDRNTEAFF.

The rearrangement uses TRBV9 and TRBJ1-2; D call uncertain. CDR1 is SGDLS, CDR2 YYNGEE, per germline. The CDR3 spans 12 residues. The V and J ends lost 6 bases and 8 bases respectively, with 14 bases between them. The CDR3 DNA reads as TGTGCCAGCAACCTCGTGGGGAGAGGCTACACCTTC. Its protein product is CASNLVGRGYTF.

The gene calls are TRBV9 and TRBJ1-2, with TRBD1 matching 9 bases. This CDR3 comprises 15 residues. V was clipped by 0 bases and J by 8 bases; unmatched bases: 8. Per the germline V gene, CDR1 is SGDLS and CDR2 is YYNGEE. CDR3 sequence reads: CASSVGDRDLGGYTF. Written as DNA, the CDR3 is TGTGCCAGCAGCGTAGGGGACAGGGATTTGGGGGGCTACACCTTC.

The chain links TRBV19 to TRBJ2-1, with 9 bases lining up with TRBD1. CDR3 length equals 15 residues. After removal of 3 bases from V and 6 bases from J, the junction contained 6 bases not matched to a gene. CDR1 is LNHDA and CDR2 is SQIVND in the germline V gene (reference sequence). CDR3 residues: CASSMVYRGLNEQFF. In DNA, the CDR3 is TGTGCCAGTAGTATGGTGTACAGGGGGCTCAATGAGCAGTTCTTC. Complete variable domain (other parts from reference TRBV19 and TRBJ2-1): DGGITQSPKYLFRKEGQNVTLSCEQNLNHDAMYWYRQDPGQGLRLIYYSQIVNDFQKGDIAEGYSVSREKKESFPLTVTSAQKNPTAFYLCASSMVYRGLNEQFFGPGTRLTVL.

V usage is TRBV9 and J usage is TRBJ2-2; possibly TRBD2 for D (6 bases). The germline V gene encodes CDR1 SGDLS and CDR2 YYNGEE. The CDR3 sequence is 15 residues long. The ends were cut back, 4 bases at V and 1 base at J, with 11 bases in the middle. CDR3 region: CASSPAGKNTGELFF. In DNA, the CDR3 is TGTGCCAGCAGCCCCGCGGGGAAGAACACCGGGGAGCTGTTTTTT.